These T cell receptor beta chains were read from a single sample in a study of human thymus T cells. Here immunoSEQ multiplex PCR was the method, and the copy in TCRdb shows in-frame clones only, minus some. Among 78,000 or so clones listed, around 96% were seen once. Input material: thymus tissue. These receptors were taken from a boy under two years old with a congenital heart defect but otherwise immunologically healthy. Each CDR3 is given with its conserved first and last residue. Each record gives: J gene, clone size, V gene, D gene, CDR3 DNA, CDR3 protein. The D gene is left open where the match is weak. Some rows have no size entry. The others give once, few or many, or a class for an expanded clone.

TRBJ2-5	NA	TRBV5-1	NA	TGCGCCAGCAGCTTTGACGGAGAAGAGACCCAGTACTTC	CASSFDGEETQYF
TRBJ2-1	NA	TRBV7-2	TRBD1	TGTGCCAGCAGCTTCCCCCAGGGGGCAAATGAGCAGTTCTTC	CASSFPQGANEQFF
TRBJ1-1	NA	TRBV19	NA	TGTGCCAGTAGTACTTGCCGCCAGGGTGAATTCGGGAACACTGAAGCTTTCTTT	CASSTCRQGEFGNTEAFF
TRBJ2-1	NA	TRBV7-9	TRBD2	TGTGCCAGCAGCATTCTTAGCGGGAGTTTCTTC	CASSILSGSFF
TRBJ1-4	NA	TRBV30	TRBD1	TGTGCCTGGAGTTGGCGGGGACAGGGATGGTTAAGTGAAAAACTGTTTTTT	CAWSWRGQGWLSEKLFF
TRBJ2-7	NA	TRBV11-3	TRBD1	TGTGCCAGCAGCTTAGTCCTAGGGGGCCCTTCCTACGAGCAGTACTTC	CASSLVLGGPSYEQYF
TRBJ2-7	NA	TRBV28	TRBD2	TGTGCCAGCACCAACCGAGGGACTAGCTTGAAAGAGCAGTACTTC	CASTNRGTSLKEQYF
TRBJ2-1	NA	TRBV7-8	TRBD2	TGTGCCAGCAGCCACTTAAGACTAGCGGAGATGAGCTCCTACAATGAGCAGTTCTTC	CASSHLRLAEMSSYNEQFF
TRBJ2-1	NA	TRBV7-8	TRBD1	TGTGCCAGCAGCGTTAACAGGGGGGATGAGCAGTTCTTC	CASSVNRGDEQFF
TRBJ2-1	once	TRBV25-1	NA	TGTGCCAGCGGTATCGGGAGCCTCAATGGGAATGAGCAGTTCTTC	CASGIGSLNGNEQFF
TRBJ2-1	NA	TRBV4-1	TRBD2	TGCGCCAGCAGCCTGACTAGCGGTGACTACAATGAGCAGTTCTTC	CASSLTSGDYNEQFF
TRBJ2-3	NA	TRBV10-1	TRBD1	TGCGCCAGCAGTGAGACAGGGGGACACACAGATACGCAGTATTTT	CASSETGGHTDTQYF
TRBJ1-2	NA	TRBV5-6	TRBD1	TGTGCCAGCAGCTTTCGGGACAGGGGCCGGCATGAAGTCTATGGCTACACCTTC	CASSFRDRGRHEVYGYTF
TRBJ2-5	NA	TRBV6-1	TRBD2	TGTGCCAACGGACTAGCGGGAGGGCCCCAAGAGACCCAGTACTTC	CANGLAGGPQETQYF
TRBJ2-2	NA	TRBV4-3	NA	TGCGCCAGCAGCCAAGGTCAGGGCGCGAACACCGGGGAGCTGTTTTTT	CASSQGQGANTGELFF
TRBJ2-1	NA	TRBV12-2	NA	TGTGCAAGTCGCTTCGGGGGAAGGAATGAGCAGTTCTTC	CASRFGGRNEQFF
TRBJ1-2	NA	TRBV27	TRBD1	TGTGCCAGCAGGGTGGGACAGGACTTCTATGGCTACACCTTC	CASRVGQDFYGYTF
TRBJ1-1	once	TRBV5-1	NA	TGCGCCAGCAGCTTGGATAAGGGTAAGGGCAAAACGGGAACAATGAACACTGAAGCTTTCTTT	CASSLDKGKGKTGTMNTEAFF
TRBJ2-7	NA	TRBV18	NA	TGTGCCAGCTCACCCCCCCACAGGGCTGGGCAGTACTTC	CASSPPHRAGQYF
TRBJ2-7	NA	TRBV5-1	NA	TGCGCCAGCAGCTTCGCTCCGGGGCCGGGCGAGCAGTACTTC	CASSFAPGPGEQYF
TRBJ1-1	NA	TRBV9	TRBD1	TGTGCCAGCAGCGTAGTAATATTAGGGACAGGGGGCCAGGGGAGAATCCCTGAAGCTTTCTTT	CASSVVILGTGGQGRIPEAFF
TRBJ2-2	once	TRBV4-3	TRBD2	TGCGCCAGCAGCCAAGACCTCGCGCCGACTAGCGGGGGGCCGAACACCGGGGAGCTGTTTTTT	CASSQDLAPTSGGPNTGELFF
TRBJ1-2	NA	TRBV19	NA	TGTGCCAGTAGTATTCCGTTCGGGACCCTCTATGGCTACACCTTC	CASSIPFGTLYGYTF
TRBJ2-3	NA	TRBV5-1	TRBD2	TGCGCCAGCAGCTCTTTACTAGCGGAGAGCACAGATACGCAGTATTTT	CASSSLLAESTDTQYF
TRBJ2-3	NA	TRBV7-6	NA	TGTGCCAGCAGCTTAAACCAGTTCCGGACAGACACGGATACGCAGTATTTT	CASSLNQFRTDTDTQYF
TRBJ1-1	once	TRBV15	TRBD1	TGTGCCACCAATTCCGGGGACAGGGATCGAGGCACTGAAGCTTTCTTT	CATNSGDRDRGTEAFF
TRBJ1-1	NA	TRBV18	NA	TGTGCCAGCTCACCACCACAGTTGGTGACTGAAGCTTTCTTT	CASSPPQLVTEAFF
TRBJ1-1	few	TRBV28	NA	TGTGCCAGCAGTTTCCCCGGGGTAGAAGCTTTCTTT	CASSFPGVEAFF
TRBJ1-5	few	TRBV2	NA	TGTGCCAGCAGTGAATCGGGCGTAGGGTACAAGCCCCAGCATTTT	CASSESGVGYKPQHF
TRBJ2-7	NA	TRBV28	TRBD1	TGTGCCAGCAGTTTGCCGGGACAGGGGTACGAGCAGTACTTC	CASSLPGQGYEQYF
TRBJ1-2	NA	TRBV13	TRBD1	TGTGCCAGCAGCTTAAGCCCCAACAGGGGGGGCTATGGCTACACCTTC	CASSLSPNRGGYGYTF
TRBJ1-1	NA	TRBV27	NA	TGTGCCAGCCGGGGACCGGTAAATGCAGAAGCTTTCTTT	CASRGPVNAEAFF
TRBJ2-5	NA	TRBV9	NA	TGTGCCAGCAGCGTAGCTTGCCCCCTAACCCGCCCGGAGGGACAAGAGACCCAGTACTTC	CASSVACPLTRPEGQETQYF
TRBJ1-6	NA	TRBV30	NA	TGTGCCTGGCAACCGGGACCTAATTCACCCCTCCACTTT	CAWQPGPNSPLHF
TRBJ2-3	NA	TRBV5-5	TRBD2	TGTGCCAGCAGCTTGGGGACTAGCGGCACAGATACGCAGTATTTT	CASSLGTSGTDTQYF
TRBJ1-1	NA	TRBV6-1	TRBD1	TGTGCCAGCAGTATTGACAGGGATGGGACTGAAGCTTTCTTT	CASSIDRDGTEAFF
TRBJ1-4	NA	TRBV6-5	NA	TGTGCCAGCAGTTACTCGGGAAAGACGGGAGGTGAAAAACTGTTTTTT	CASSYSGKTGGEKLFF
TRBJ2-2	NA	TRBV25-1	TRBD1	TGTGCCAGCAGGAAAACAGGGGGCAATTGGGCCGGGGAGCTGTTTTTT	CASRKTGGNWAGELFF
TRBJ2-6	NA	TRBV5-4	TRBD1	TGTGCCAGCAGCTTCGGCAGGGGGTCCCTCTCTGGGGCCAACGTCCTGACTTTC	CASSFGRGSLSGANVLTF
TRBJ2-1	NA	TRBV2	NA	TGTGCCAGCAGTCAGGACAGAGCCTCCTACAATGAGCAGTTCTTC	CASSQDRASYNEQFF
TRBJ2-1	NA	TRBV19	TRBD1	TGTGCCAGTAGTCAAGGGACAGGGAAAGGTGAGCAGTTCTTC	CASSQGTGKGEQFF